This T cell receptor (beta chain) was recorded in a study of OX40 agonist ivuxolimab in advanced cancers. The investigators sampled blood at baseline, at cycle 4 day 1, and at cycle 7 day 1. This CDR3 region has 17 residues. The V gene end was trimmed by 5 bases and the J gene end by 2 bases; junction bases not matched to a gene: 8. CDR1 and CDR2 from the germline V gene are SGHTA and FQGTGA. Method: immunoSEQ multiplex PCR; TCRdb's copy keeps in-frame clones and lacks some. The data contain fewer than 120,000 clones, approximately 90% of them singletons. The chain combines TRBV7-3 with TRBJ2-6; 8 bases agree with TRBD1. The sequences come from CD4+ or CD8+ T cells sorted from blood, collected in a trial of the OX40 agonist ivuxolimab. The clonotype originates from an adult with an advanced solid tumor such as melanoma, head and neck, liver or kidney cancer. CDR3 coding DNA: TGTGCCAGCAGCCCAGTGGCGACAGGGGCTGGGGCCAACGTCCTGACTTTC. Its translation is CASSPVATGAGANVLTF. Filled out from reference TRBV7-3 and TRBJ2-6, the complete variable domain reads GAGVSQTPSNKVTEKGKYVELRCDPISGHTALYWYRQSLGQGPEFLIYFQGTGAADDSGLPNDRFFAVRPEGSVSTLKIQRTERGDSAVYLCASSPVATGAGANVLTFGAGSRLTVL.